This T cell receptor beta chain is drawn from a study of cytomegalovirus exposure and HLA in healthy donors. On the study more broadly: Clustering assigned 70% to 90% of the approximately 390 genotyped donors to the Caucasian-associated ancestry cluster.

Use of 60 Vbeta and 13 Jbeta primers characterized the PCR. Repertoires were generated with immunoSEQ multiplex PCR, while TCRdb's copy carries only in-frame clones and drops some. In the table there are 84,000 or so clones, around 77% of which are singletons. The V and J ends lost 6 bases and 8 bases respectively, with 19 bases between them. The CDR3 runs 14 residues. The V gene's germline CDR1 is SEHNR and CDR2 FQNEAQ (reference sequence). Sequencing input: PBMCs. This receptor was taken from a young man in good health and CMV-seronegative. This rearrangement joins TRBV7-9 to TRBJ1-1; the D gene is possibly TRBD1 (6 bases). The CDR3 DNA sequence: TGTGCCAGCAGATCATCAGGGGACCGCCTGGAAGCTTTCTTT. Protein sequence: CASRSSGDRLEAFF. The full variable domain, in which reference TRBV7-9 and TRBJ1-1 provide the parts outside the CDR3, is DTGVSQNPRHKITKRGQNVTFRCDPISEHNRLYWYRQTLGQGPEFLTYFQNEAQLEKSRLLSDRFSAERPKGSFSTLEIQRTEQGDSAMYLCASRSSGDRLEAFFGQGTRLTVV.